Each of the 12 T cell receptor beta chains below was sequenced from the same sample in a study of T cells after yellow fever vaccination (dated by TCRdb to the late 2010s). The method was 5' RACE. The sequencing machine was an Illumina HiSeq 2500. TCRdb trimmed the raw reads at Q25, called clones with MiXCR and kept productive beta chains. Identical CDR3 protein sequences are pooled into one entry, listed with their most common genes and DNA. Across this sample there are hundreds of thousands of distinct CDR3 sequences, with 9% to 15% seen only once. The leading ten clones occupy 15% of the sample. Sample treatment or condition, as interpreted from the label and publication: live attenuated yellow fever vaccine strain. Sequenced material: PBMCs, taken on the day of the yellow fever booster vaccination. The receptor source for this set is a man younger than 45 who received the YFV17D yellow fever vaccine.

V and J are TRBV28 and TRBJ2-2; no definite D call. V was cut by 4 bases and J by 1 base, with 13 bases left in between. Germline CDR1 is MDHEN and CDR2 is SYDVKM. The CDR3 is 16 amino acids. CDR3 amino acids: CASSSLLKMNTGELFF. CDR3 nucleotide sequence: TGTGCCAGCAGTTCTCTCCTTAAGATGAACACCGGGGAGCTGTTTTTT.

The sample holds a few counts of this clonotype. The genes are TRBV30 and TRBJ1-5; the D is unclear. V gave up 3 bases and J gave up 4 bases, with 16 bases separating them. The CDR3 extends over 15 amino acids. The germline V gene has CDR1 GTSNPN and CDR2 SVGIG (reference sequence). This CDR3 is CAWSRDWGQNQPQHF. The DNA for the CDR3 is TGTGCCTGGAGCCGAGATTGGGGTCAAAATCAGCCCCAGCATTTT.

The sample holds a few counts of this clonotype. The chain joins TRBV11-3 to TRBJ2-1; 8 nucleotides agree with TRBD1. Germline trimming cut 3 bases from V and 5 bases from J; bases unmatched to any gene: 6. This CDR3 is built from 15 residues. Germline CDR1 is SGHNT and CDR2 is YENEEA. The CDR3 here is CASSFGRGRDNEQFF. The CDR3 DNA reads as TGTGCCAGCAGCTTCGGCAGGGGGCGCGACAATGAGCAGTTCTTC. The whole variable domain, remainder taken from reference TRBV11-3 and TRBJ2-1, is EAGVVQSPRYKIIEKKQPVAFWCNPISGHNTLYWYLQNLGQGPELLIRYENEEAVDDSQLPKDRFSAERLKGVDSTLKIQPAELGDSAVYLCASSFGRGRDNEQFFGPGTRLTVL.

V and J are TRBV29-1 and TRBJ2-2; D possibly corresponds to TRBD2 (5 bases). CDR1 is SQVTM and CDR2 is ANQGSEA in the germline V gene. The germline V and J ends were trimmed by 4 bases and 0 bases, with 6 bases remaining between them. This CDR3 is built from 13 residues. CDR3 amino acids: CSVAGTNTGELFF. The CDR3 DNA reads TGCAGCGTTGCGGGGACGAACACCGGGGAGCTGTTTTTT.

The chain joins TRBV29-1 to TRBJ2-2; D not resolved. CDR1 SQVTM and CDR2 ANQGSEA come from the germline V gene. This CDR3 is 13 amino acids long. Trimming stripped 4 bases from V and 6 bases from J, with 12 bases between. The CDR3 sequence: CSVAPIAAGELFF. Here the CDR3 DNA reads TGCAGCGTTGCTCCGATTGCGGCCGGGGAGCTGTTTTTT.

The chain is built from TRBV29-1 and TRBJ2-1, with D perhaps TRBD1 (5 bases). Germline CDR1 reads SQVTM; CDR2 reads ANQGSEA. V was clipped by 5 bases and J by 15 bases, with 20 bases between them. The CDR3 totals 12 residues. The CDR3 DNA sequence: TGCAGCGTTTCCCAAAGGCAGGGTAATATGTTCTTC. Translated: CSVSQRQGNMFF.

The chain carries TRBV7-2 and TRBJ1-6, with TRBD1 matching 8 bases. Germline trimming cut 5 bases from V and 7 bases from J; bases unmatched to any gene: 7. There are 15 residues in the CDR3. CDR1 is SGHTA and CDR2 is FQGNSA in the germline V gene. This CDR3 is CASSLQGVENSPLHF. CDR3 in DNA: TGTGCCAGCAGCCTACAGGGGGTGGAAAATTCACCCCTCCACTTT. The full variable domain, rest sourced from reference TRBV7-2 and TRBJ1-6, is GAGVSQSPSNKVTEKGKDVELRCDPISGHTALYWYRQSLGQGLEFLIYFQGNSAPDKSGLPSDRFSAERTGGSVSTLTIQRTQQEDSAVYLCASSLQGVENSPLHFGNGTRLTVT.

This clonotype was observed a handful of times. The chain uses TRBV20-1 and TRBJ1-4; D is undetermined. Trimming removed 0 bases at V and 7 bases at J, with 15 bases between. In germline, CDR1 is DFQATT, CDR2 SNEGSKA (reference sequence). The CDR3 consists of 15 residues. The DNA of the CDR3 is TGCAGTGCTAGAGATAATGTGGGTCCGGGTGAAAAACTGTTTTTT. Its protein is CSARDNVGPGEKLFF.

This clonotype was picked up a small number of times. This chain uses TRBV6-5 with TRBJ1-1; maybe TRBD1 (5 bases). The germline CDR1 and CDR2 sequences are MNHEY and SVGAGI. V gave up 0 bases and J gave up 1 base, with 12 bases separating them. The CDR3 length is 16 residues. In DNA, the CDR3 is TGTGCCAGCAGTTACTCAGCCGGGGCGGGGAACACTGAAGCTTTCTTT. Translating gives CASSYSAGAGNTEAFF.

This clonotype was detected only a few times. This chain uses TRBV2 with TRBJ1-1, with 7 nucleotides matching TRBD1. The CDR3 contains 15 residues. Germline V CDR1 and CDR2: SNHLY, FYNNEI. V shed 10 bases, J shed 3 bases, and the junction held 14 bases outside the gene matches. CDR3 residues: CAIHPVQGGDTEAFF. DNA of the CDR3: TGTGCCATCCACCCAGTCCAGGGGGGTGACACTGAAGCTTTCTTT.

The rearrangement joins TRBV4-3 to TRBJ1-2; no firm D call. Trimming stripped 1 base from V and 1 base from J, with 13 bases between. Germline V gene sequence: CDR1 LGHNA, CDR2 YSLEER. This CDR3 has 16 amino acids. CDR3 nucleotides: TGCGCCAGCAGCCAAGTCCGCAAGACCCTTAACTATGGCTACACCTTC. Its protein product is CASSQVRKTLNYGYTF.

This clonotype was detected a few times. CDR3 sequence: CASSLRAADTQYF. The CDR3 nucleotides read TGTGCCAGCAGCTTACGTGCGGCAGATACGCAGTATTTT. The chain combines TRBV7-2 with TRBJ2-3; D gene uncertain. The V gene lost 2 bases and the J gene lost 4 bases, with 7 bases spanning the gap. The CDR3 totals 13 residues. Germline V gene lookup returns CDR1 SGHTA and CDR2 FQGNSA.